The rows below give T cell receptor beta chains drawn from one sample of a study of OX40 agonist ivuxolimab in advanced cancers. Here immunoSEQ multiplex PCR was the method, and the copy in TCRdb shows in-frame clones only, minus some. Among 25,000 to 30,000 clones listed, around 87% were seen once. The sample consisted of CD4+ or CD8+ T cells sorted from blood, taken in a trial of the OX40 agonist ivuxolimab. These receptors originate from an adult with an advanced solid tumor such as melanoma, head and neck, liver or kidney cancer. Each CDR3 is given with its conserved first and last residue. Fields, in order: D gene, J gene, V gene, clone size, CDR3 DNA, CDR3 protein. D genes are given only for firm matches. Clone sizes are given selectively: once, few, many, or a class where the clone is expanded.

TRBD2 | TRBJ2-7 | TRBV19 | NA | TGTGCCAGCAGCCGCGGGGGTTCCTACGAGCAGTACTTC | CASSRGGSYEQYF
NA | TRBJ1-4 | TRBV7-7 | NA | TGTGCTAGCAGCTTAACCCCCAACTCCCAACTGTTTTTT | CASSLTPNSQLFF
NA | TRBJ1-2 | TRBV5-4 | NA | TGTGCCAGCAGCTCTCAGGACGTTAACTATGGCTACACCTTC | CASSSQDVNYGYTF
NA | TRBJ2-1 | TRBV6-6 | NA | TGTGCCAGCAGTCCCACGGGGGGCCCCTCCTACAATGAGCAGTTCTTC | CASSPTGGPSYNEQFF
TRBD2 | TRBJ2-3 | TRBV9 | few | TGTGCCAGCAGCGTAGTTGGTAGCGGGACCGCAGATACGCAGTATTTT | CASSVVGSGTADTQYF
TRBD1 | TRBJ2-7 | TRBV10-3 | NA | TGTGCCATCAGTGAGGGTGCAGGGGGTATCTACGAGCAGTACTTC | CAISEGAGGIYEQYF
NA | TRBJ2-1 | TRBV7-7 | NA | TGTGCTAGCAGCTTAGGGGTCCGGTCATCCTACAATGAGCAGTTCTTC | CASSLGVRSSYNEQFF
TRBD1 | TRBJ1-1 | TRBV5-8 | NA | TGTGCCAGCAGAACGGACAGGGAGGAAGCTTTCTTT | CASRTDREEAFF
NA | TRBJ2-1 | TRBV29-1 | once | TGCAGCGTTGAGCTGCAGTTCTTC | CSVELQFF
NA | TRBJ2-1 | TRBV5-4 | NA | TGTGCCAGCAGCTTGTGGAATGAGCAGTTCTTC | CASSLWNEQFF
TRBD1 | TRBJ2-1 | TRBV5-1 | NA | TGCGCCAGCAGCATCGACAGGGGGCGCGTCGATGAGCAGTTCTTC | CASSIDRGRVDEQFF
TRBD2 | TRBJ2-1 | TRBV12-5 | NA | TGTGCTAGTGGCCAGAAGCGGGACCTCGGGAGCTACAATGAGCAGTTCTTC | CASGQKRDLGSYNEQFF
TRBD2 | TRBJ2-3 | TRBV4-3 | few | TGCGCCAGCAGCCAAGAGGAGCTAGCGGGGGGGAGGGATACGCAGTATTTT | CASSQEELAGGRDTQYF
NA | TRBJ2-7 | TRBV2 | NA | TGTGCCAGCTCCGGACGGGCCCCCTACGAGCAGTACTTC | CASSGRAPYEQYF
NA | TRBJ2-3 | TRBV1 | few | TGCACCAGCAGCCAAGACTTACTAGCGGGGGGCACAGATACGCAGTATTTT | CTSSQDLLAGGTDTQYF
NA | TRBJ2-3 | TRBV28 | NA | TGTGCCAGCGCCCGTCAACCGAGCACAGATACGCAGTATTTT | CASARQPSTDTQYF
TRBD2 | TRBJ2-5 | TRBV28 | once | TGTGCCAGCAGTTTGACGGGGGGAAGGGGGACCCAGTACTTC | CASSLTGGRGTQYF
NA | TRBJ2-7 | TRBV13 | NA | TGTGCCAGCAGCTCACAGGGTCAGGAGCAGTACTTC | CASSSQGQEQYF
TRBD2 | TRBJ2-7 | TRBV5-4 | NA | TGTGCCAGCAGCTTGGCCTTCGGGGGGTCGTACGAGCAGTACTTC | CASSLAFGGSYEQYF
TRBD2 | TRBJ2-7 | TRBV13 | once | TGTGCCAGCAGCGCCTTACTAGCGGGAGTAGGGTACGAGCAGTACTTC | CASSALLAGVGYEQYF
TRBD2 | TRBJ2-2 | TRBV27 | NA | TGTGCCAGCAGTTTGGGACTAGCGGGAGTATCCGGGGAGCTGTTTTTT | CASSLGLAGVSGELFF
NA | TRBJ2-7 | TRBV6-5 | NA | TGTGCCAGCAGTTACGCGTACGAGCAGTACTTC | CASSYAYEQYF
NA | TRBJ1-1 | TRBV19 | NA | TGTGCCAGTAGTGCAGGCTTGAACACTGAAGCTTTCTTT | CASSAGLNTEAFF
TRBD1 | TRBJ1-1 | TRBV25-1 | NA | TGTGCCAGCAGTGCCGGACAGGGGGCTATCGAAGCTTTCTTT | CASSAGQGAIEAFF
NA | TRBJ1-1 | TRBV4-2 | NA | TGTGCCAGCAGCCGTAACCTCGGGAACACTGAAGCTTTCTTT | CASSRNLGNTEAFF
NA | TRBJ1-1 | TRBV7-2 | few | TGTGCCAGCAGCTTAGGGGGTGAAAATGAAGCTTTCTTT | CASSLGGENEAFF
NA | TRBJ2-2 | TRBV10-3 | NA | TGTGCCATCAAGGATTGGAAGGCCGTGGGTTATGCCGGGGAGCTGTTTTTT | CAIKDWKAVGYAGELFF
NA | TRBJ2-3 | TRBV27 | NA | TGTGCCAGCAGTCCTACCGGGACCGTCGCAGGGGCAGATACGCAGTATTTT | CASSPTGTVAGADTQYF
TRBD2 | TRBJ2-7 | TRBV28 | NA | TGTGCCAGCAGATCGCGGGAGTCCCTCTACGAGCAGTACTTC | CASRSRESLYEQYF
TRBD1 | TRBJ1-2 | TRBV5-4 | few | TGTGCCAGCAGCTCACAGGGGGAAGGGCATGGCTACACCTTC | CASSSQGEGHGYTF
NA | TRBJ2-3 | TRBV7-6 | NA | TGTGCCAGCAGCTTATGGCTAGCGCCAGATACGCAGTATTTT | CASSLWLAPDTQYF
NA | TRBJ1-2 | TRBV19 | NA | TGTGCCAGTAGTATAGAAATACAGGGTCGTGGCTACACCTTC | CASSIEIQGRGYTF
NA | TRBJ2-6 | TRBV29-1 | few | TGCAGCGTTGTCTTGAGCGCTGGGGCCAACGTCCTGACTTTC | CSVVLSAGANVLTF
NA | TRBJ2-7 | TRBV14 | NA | TGTGCCAGCAGCCAAGAATTCACGGGGCCCTACGAGCAGTACTTC | CASSQEFTGPYEQYF
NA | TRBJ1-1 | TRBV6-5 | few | TGTGCCAGCAGGGCAGGGAACACTGAAGCTTTCTTT | CASRAGNTEAFF
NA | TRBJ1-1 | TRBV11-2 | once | TGTGCCAGCAACCTCCGGGGCACTGAAGCTTTCTTT | CASNLRGTEAFF
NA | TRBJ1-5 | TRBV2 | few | TGTGCCAGCAACGACGGACAGAGCAATCAGCCCCAGCATTTT | CASNDGQSNQPQHF
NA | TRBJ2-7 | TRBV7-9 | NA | TGTGCCAGCAGCCCTAAGGAGGAGCAGTACTTC | CASSPKEEQYF
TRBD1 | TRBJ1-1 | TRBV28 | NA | TGTGCCAGCAGTCCCCGGGACAGTCACACTGAAGCTTTCTTT | CASSPRDSHTEAFF
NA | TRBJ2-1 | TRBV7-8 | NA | TGTGCCAGCAGCCCCCCGTCCGGTAGCGACTACAATGAGCAGTTCTTC | CASSPPSGSDYNEQFF
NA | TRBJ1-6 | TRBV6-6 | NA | TGTGCCAGCAGCCAATGGGGGAATTCACCCCTCCACTTT | CASSQWGNSPLHF
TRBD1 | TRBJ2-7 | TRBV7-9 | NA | TGTGCCAGCAGCGGAACCGGGACAGGGGGCGCCCCTTACGAGCAGTACTTC | CASSGTGTGGAPYEQYF
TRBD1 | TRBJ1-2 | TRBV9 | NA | TGTGCCAGCAGCTCGGGACAGAACTATGGCTACACCTTC | CASSSGQNYGYTF
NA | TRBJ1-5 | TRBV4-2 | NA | TGTGCCAGCAGCCAAGAATTAGGGGCCCTCAATCAGCCCCAGCATTTT | CASSQELGALNQPQHF
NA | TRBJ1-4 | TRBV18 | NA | TGTGCCAGCTCACCACCGGGGGATGAAAAACTGTTTTTT | CASSPPGDEKLFF
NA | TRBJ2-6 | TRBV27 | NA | TGTGCCAGCAGTTGGACGCGCTCTGGGGCCAACGTCCTGACTTTC | CASSWTRSGANVLTF
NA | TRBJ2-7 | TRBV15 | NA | TGTGCCACCAGCAGAGAAGCAGGCCCCTCCTACGAGCAGTACTTC | CATSREAGPSYEQYF
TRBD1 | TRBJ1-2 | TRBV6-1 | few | TGTGCCAGCCGAACCGGACAGGGACCTAACTATGGCTACACCTTC | CASRTGQGPNYGYTF
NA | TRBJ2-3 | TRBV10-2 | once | TGCGCCAGCAGTGAGGTGCCGTACCCAACAGATACGCAGTATTTT | CASSEVPYPTDTQYF
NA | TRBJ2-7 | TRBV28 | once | TGTGCCAGCAGGTTCTCAGGGTTACCATTTTACGAGCAGTACTTC | CASRFSGLPFYEQYF
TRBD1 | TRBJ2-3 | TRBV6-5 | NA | TGTGCCAGCAGTTATCAGGGACAGGGCTCGACAGATACGCAGTATTTT | CASSYQGQGSTDTQYF
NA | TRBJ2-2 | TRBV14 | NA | TGTGCCAGCAGCCTATGGGGTCCTGGAGCCGGGGAGCTGTTTTTT | CASSLWGPGAGELFF
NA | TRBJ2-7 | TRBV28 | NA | TGTGCTAGCAGTCGTACAGGGAACTACGAGCAGTACTTC | CASSRTGNYEQYF